This T cell receptor beta chain was documented in a study of response to subunit inactivated influenza vaccine (dated by TCRdb to the late 2010s). In terms of the full investigation: To follow how T cells responded to a trivalent subunit inactivated influenza vaccine, the researchers relied on deep quantitative profiling of the T cell receptor repertoire. Findings and caveats that apply to the study as a whole: The authors suggested that each seasonal influenza vaccination may recruit only a limited number of new T cells.

The CDR3 spans 13 residues, from the cysteine through the phenylalanine. This entry keeps only the CDR3 DNA: 39 bases, framed from base 1. The V end gives up 4 bases and the J end 8 bases, leaving 6 bases in the junction not matched to a gene. The germline V gene (reference sequence) yields SEHNR for CDR1 and FQNEAQ for CDR2. Notes on this clonotype: Its antigen is still unknown. Base-call qualities are not available, and no considerably larger clone is one nucleotide away.

Receptor libraries were prepared by RT-PCR. Sequenced on an Illumina HiSeq 2500. TCRdb cleaned the public reads at Q25 with fastp, built clones with MiXCR and kept in-frame beta chains. Rows with a matching CDR3 protein are joined into one entry that keeps the most common DNA and genes. The sample records hundreds of thousands of distinct CDR3 sequences, roughly 10% of which are singletons. The ten largest clones add up to approximately 10% of the sample. This sample was also put to use in a study of T cells expressing NK-cell markers. The second paper further reports: 5'RACE template switching, by which a universal primer site and unique molecular identifiers were added, was used to make TCR beta cDNA libraries. TCR beta-chain repertoires were profiled in sorted CD3+CD56+NKG2C+, CD3+CD56+NKG2C- and CD3+CD56-NKG2C+ T-cell subsets from seven or eight donors. Among the eight sequenced donors, seven were HCMV-seropositive and one was HCMV-seronegative. To restrict sorting to alphabetaTCR-expressing T cells, an anti-gammadeltaTCR antibody was added in several experiments. In roughly six donors, the dominant CD3+CD56+NKG2C+ clonotypes were among the top 10 CD8+ clonotypes and accounted for about 1.0-7.5% of CD8+ T cells. Those dominant clonotypes were again the most abundant among CD3+CD56-NKG2C+ cells in a handful of donors, at roughly 28.3-60.1%. It remained unclear whether the expanded NKG2C-expressing T cell clones were specific for HCMV antigens. The study sequenced eight donors, all healthy volunteers chosen at random: three men and five women. A commercial ELISA kit detecting HCMV-specific IgG in serum was used to determine HCMV serostatus. Ficoll density gradient centrifugation was used to isolate peripheral blood mononuclear cells from blood. For six donors, bulk peripheral blood T-cell repertoires were additionally sequenced from unsorted PBMC. Synthesis of cDNA was primed from the TCR beta constant segment and was followed by two consecutive PCR amplification steps. Illumina HiSeq 2000/2500, MiSeq or NextSeq was used to sequence libraries as 2 x 150 bp reads. MIGEC handled demultiplexing of the reads and grouping by UMI, while MiTCR was used to assemble and quantify clonotypes. Only TCR cDNA sequences supported by at least two reads were kept to exclude erroneous sequences. The tcR package was used for downstream repertoire analysis, and clonotypes were matched across fractions by CDR3 nucleotide sequence plus V segment. VDJmatch was used to annotate antigen specificity against VDJdb, with one amino acid substitution in CDR3 permitted.

The sequence links TRBV7-9 to TRBJ2-3, and TRBD2 aligns with 7 junction nucleotides. The specimen comprised PBMCs from blood, sampled on the day of vaccination. The receptor's source is a middle-aged man who received an inactivated influenza vaccine. Donor details come from another sample of the same person, matched by shared clones. The CDR3 loop reads CASSSVGEGTQYF. The nucleotides are TGTGCCAGCAGCTCGGTGGGGGAGGGTACGCAGTATTTT.